These 16 T cell receptor beta chains came from one sample sequenced in a study of cytomegalovirus exposure and HLA in healthy donors. The study ran its PCR with 60 Vbeta and 13 Jbeta primers. Clones were read by immunoSEQ multiplex PCR, and TCRdb kept only the in-frame ones, dropping some. The sample has more than 100,000 clones; 75% to 85% are singletons. The sequenced sample consisted of PBMCs. The receptors were gathered from a young woman in good health and CMV-seropositive.

The CDR3: CASSPGQPSNQPQHF. The CDR3 DNA is TGCGCCAGCAGCCCCGGACAGCCTAGCAATCAGCCCCAGCATTTT. The chain uses TRBV5-1 and TRBJ1-5, with TRBD1 as a possible D gene (6 bases). This CDR3 has 15 residues. Germline V CDR1 and CDR2: SGHRS, YFSETQ. Between the trimmed V and J ends, which lost 4 bases and 0 bases, there was a span of 11 bases. The full variable domain, in which reference TRBV5-1 and TRBJ1-5 provide the parts outside the CDR3, is KAGVTQTPRYLIKTRGQQVTLSCSPISGHRSVSWYQQTPGQGLQFLFEYFSETQRNKGNFPGRFSGRQFSNSRSEMNVSTLELGDSALYLCASSPGQPSNQPQHFGDGTRLSIL.

The chain combines TRBV9 with TRBJ2-5, with D possibly matching TRBD2 (6 bases). The CDR3 is 14 residues long. Germline CDR1 is SGDLS and CDR2 is YYNGEE. Deletions cut 6 bases from V and 3 bases from J, with 15 bases between. The CDR3 bases are TGTGCCAGCAACTCAGGACTACTCAAAGAGACCCAGTACTTC. This sequence encodes CASNSGLLKETQYF.

The chain uses TRBV28 and TRBJ2-1; 8 bases fit TRBD1. Germline trimming cut 1 base from V and 3 bases from J; bases unmatched to any gene: 5. This CDR3 comprises 16 residues. Germline CDR1 reads MDHEN; CDR2 reads SYDVKM. CDR3 coding DNA: TGTGCCAGCAGTTTATCCACAGGGGGATACTACAATGAGCAGTTCTTC. Translation gives CASSLSTGGYYNEQFF. Full variable domain (remainder filled in from reference TRBV28 and TRBJ2-1): DVKVTQSSRYLVKRTGEKVFLECVQDMDHENMFWYRQDPGLGLRLIYFSYDVKMKEKGDIPEGYSVSREKKERFSLILESASTNQTSMYLCASSLSTGGYYNEQFFGPGTRLTVL.

The chain employs TRBV28 and TRBJ2-3; 9 nucleotides match TRBD2. The CDR3 consists of 16 residues. V trimming: 1 base; J trimming: 0 bases; junction bases outside the gene matches: 2. Germline V gives CDR1 MDHEN, CDR2 SYDVKM. The CDR3 protein is CASSLFLAGSTDTQYF. The CDR3 region has the DNA TGTGCCAGCAGTTTATTCCTAGCGGGGAGCACAGATACGCAGTATTTT. The full variable domain, its missing parts supplied by reference TRBV28 and TRBJ2-3, is DVKVTQSSRYLVKRTGEKVFLECVQDMDHENMFWYRQDPGLGLRLIYFSYDVKMKEKGDIPEGYSVSREKKERFSLILESASTNQTSMYLCASSLFLAGSTDTQYFGPGTRLTVL.

The CDR3 here is CASSSQVNYGYTF. The CDR3 coding sequence is TGTGCCAGCAGCAGTCAGGTTAACTATGGCTACACCTTC. V and J are TRBV5-6 and TRBJ1-2; unclear D gene. Germline-derived CDR1 and CDR2 are SGHDT and YYEEEE. The CDR3 loop spans 13 amino acids. V gave up 4 bases and J gave up 1 base, with 8 bases separating them.

J is TRBJ2-7 and V is TRBV5-4; 13 bases are a match to TRBD2. There are 17 residues in the CDR3. The germline V gene has CDR1 SGHNT and CDR2 YYREEE (reference sequence). V shed 0 bases and J 2 bases; nucleotides not matched to a gene: 5. CDR3 DNA: TGTGCCAGCAGCTTGGGGAGGACTAGCGGGGGAACCTACGAGCAGTACTTC. It translates to CASSLGRTSGGTYEQYF.

The V and J genes are TRBV2 and TRBJ2-7; 10 bases are shared with TRBD2. The germline V gene encodes CDR1 SNHLY and CDR2 FYNNEI. The CDR3 loop spans 16 amino acids. The V and J ends lost 6 bases and 7 bases, in that order; junction bases with no gene match: 15. Written as DNA, the CDR3 is TGTGCCAGCAGGGAAACTAGCGGGGTCGGGTTTCGAGAGCAGTACTTC. Translation gives CASRETSGVGFREQYF.

The chain employs TRBV6-4 and TRBJ2-1, with 12 bases that match TRBD2. The J segment lost 6 bases and the V segment lost 5 bases, leaving 5 bases of the junction unmatched. The CDR3 has 15 amino acids. Germline CDR1 reads MRHNA; CDR2 reads SNTAGT. The CDR3 DNA is TGTGCCAGCAGTACGACTAGCGGGAGTCTCAATGAGCAGTTCTTC. Translation gives CASSTTSGSLNEQFF.

The chain combines TRBV5-4 with TRBJ2-1, with 8 positions matching TRBD2. The CDR3 length is 16 residues. Per germline, CDR1 SGHNT and CDR2 YYREEE (reference sequence). The ends lost 6 bases at V and 5 bases at J; junction bases unmatched: 13. The CDR3 protein is CASNHGGASGDNEQFF. CDR3 nucleotides: TGTGCCAGCAACCACGGGGGGGCTAGCGGCGACAATGAGCAGTTCTTC.

This clone occurred once. This rearrangement joins TRBV9 to TRBJ2-2, with D unclear. Trimming removed 1 base at V and 4 bases at J, with 8 bases between. Germline-derived CDR1 and CDR2 are SGDLS and YYNGEE. The CDR3 covers 14 residues. In nucleotides, the CDR3 is TGTGCCAGCAGCGTAATAGCTAGCACCGGGGAGCTGTTTTTT. Translating gives CASSVIASTGELFF. The entire variable domain, with the rest obtained from reference TRBV9 and TRBJ2-2, is as follows: DSGVTQTPKHLITATGQRVTLRCSPRSGDLSVYWYQQSLDQGLQFLIQYYNGEERAKGNILERFSAQQFPDLHSELNLSSLELGDSALYFCASSVIASTGELFFGEGSRLTVL.

The rearrangement links TRBV7-3 to TRBJ1-1; a weak D match, TRBD1 (6 bases). The CDR3 consists of 16 residues. The germline V and J ends were trimmed by 2 bases and 2 bases, with 15 bases remaining between them. Germline CDR1 SGHTA, CDR2 FQGTGA. The CDR3 nucleotides are TGTGCCAGCAGCTTATCCCCAGGGGTTCGCAACACTGAAGCTTTCTTT. Translated, it gives CASSLSPGVRNTEAFF.

The chain recombines TRBV19 with TRBJ2-7, with 7 positions matching TRBD1. The V gene end was trimmed by 7 bases and the J gene end by 5 bases; junction bases not matched to a gene: 8. Germline V CDR1 and CDR2: LNHDA, SQIVND (reference sequence). CDR3 length equals 13 residues. CDR3: CASKSRGPNEQYF. The CDR3 DNA reads as TGTGCCAGTAAAAGTAGGGGGCCTAACGAGCAGTACTTC.

This clone was detected only a few times. The chain recombines TRBV7-9 with TRBJ1-1, with 9 bases lining up with TRBD1. The junction had 9 bases not matched to a gene; V was cut back by 5 bases and J by 11 bases. Germline CDR1 reads SEHNR; CDR2 reads FQNEAQ (reference sequence). This CDR3 has 13 amino acids. CDR3 in DNA: TGTGCCAGCAGCCAAGGACAGGGGAATAGGGCTTTCTTT. Its translation: CASSQGQGNRAFF.

The chain employs TRBV9 and TRBJ2-1; no definite D call. CDR1 is SGDLS, CDR2 YYNGEE, per germline. V was cut by 5 bases and J by 0 bases, with 12 bases left in between. The CDR3 totals 15 residues. The CDR3 DNA reads as TGTGCCAGCAGTGCCGATCGAGGCTCCTACAATGAGCAGTTCTTC. Translation gives CASSADRGSYNEQFF.

This clone has a handful of counts. The rearrangement uses TRBV5-6 and TRBJ1-1; D unresolved. Trimming removed 4 bases at V and 0 bases at J, with 16 bases between. The germline V gene encodes CDR1 SGHDT and CDR2 YYEEEE. The length of the CDR3 is 16 residues. CDR3 amino acids: CASSAAAGTMNTEAFF. The CDR3, as DNA: TGTGCCAGCAGCGCGGCGGCCGGAACCATGAACACTGAAGCTTTCTTT.

The V gene is TRBV5-1, the J gene TRBJ1-1, with D possibly matching TRBD1 (5 bases). This CDR3 region has 14 residues. From germline, CDR1 is SGHRS and CDR2 YFSETQ. Trimming removed 2 bases at V and 4 bases at J, with 12 bases between. The CDR3: CASSFQGYGTEAFF. As DNA, the CDR3 is TGCGCCAGCAGCTTCCAGGGTTACGGCACTGAAGCTTTCTTT. The complete variable domain, with remaining parts taken from reference TRBV5-1 and TRBJ1-1, reads KAGVTQTPRYLIKTRGQQVTLSCSPISGHRSVSWYQQTPGQGLQFLFEYFSETQRNKGNFPGRFSGRQFSNSRSEMNVSTLELGDSALYLCASSFQGYGTEAFFGQGTRLTVV.